This entry lists 18 T cell receptor beta chains sequenced from one sample in a study of response to subunit inactivated influenza vaccine. TCRdb processed the RT-PCR reads anew with MiXCR; each CDR3 protein has one entry. The table lists about 700,000 distinct CDR3 sequences, more than 11% of them singletons. Sequenced here: PBMCs from blood, sampled 14 to 15 days before vaccination. Receptor source: a man aged 50 or older who received an inactivated influenza vaccine.

The chain links TRBV29-1 to TRBJ2-2, with D maybe TRBD1 (5 bases). V was pared by 6 bases and J by 5 bases, with 13 bases between. The germline gives CDR1 SQVTM, CDR2 ANQGSEA. The CDR3 length is 13 residues. CDR3 nucleotides: TGCAGCGTCGAAACCGGACAAACCGGGGAGCTGTTTTTT. Its protein product is CSVETGQTGELFF.

The CDR3 DNA reads as TGCGCCAGCAGAGTTGGACTTTACAATGAGCAGTTCTTC. This translates into CASRVGLYNEQFF. The chain joins TRBV10-1 to TRBJ2-1; tentative D call: TRBD2 (5 bases). Germline-derived CDR1 and CDR2 are WNHNN and SYGVQD (reference sequence). The V gene lost 6 bases and the J gene lost 4 bases, with 10 bases spanning the gap. The CDR3 spans 13 residues.

The chain recombines TRBV28 with TRBJ2-7; D is tentatively TRBD1 or TRBD2 (5 bases each). This CDR3 has 15 residues. In germline, CDR1 is MDHEN, CDR2 SYDVKM. V lost 2 bases, J lost 2 bases, and 13 bases lay in between. For the CDR3, the DNA is TGTGCCAGCAGTTTACCCCCAAGGGGAGCCTACGAGCAGTACTTC. Translated, it gives CASSLPPRGAYEQYF.

This clonotype occurred many times. The V call is TRBV7-6, the J call TRBJ2-1; 7 bases map to TRBD1. This CDR3 is 15 amino acids long. In germline, CDR1 is SGHVS, CDR2 FNYEAQ. V lost 6 bases and J lost 0; bases outside the gene matches: 5. CDR3 DNA: TGTGCCAGCAGTCGGACAGGTAGCTCCTACAATGAGCAGTTCTTC. The encoded protein is CASSRTGSSYNEQFF.

The chain recombines TRBV4-2 with TRBJ2-1; D is unclear. The ends were cut back, 0 bases at V and 8 bases at J, with 11 bases in the middle. This CDR3 spans 14 amino acids. CDR1 and CDR2 from the germline V gene are LGHNA and YNFKEQ. Written as DNA, the CDR3 is TGTGCCAGCAGCCAAGATAAGTTTACCCATGAGCAGTTCTTC. This sequence encodes CASSQDKFTHEQFF.

This clonotype was seen a few times. The chain is built from TRBV20-1 and TRBJ2-7, with D maybe TRBD2 (6 bases). The length of the CDR3 is 14 residues. Trimming left V 6 bases short and J 6 bases short, with 21 bases between. The germline CDR1 and CDR2 sequences are DFQATT and SNEGSKA (reference sequence). The CDR3 protein is CSAPLPGLGLEQYF. As DNA, the CDR3 is TGCAGTGCGCCCTTACCGGGACTGGGCCTCGAGCAGTACTTC.

There are a few counts of this clonotype. The chain has TRBV12-3 or TRBV12-4 and TRBJ1-1, with no clear D. V was shortened by 7 bases and J by 1 base, with 7 bases between the two germline ends. The CDR3 loop spans 12 amino acids. The DNA for the CDR3 is TGTGCCAGCAAACCAGGGAACACTGAAGCTTTCTTT. The encoded protein is CASKPGNTEAFF.

The J gene is TRBJ2-1, the V gene TRBV5-1; 8 bases fit TRBD2. V lost 0 bases, J lost 6 bases, and 8 bases stayed unmatched. In germline, CDR1 is SGHRS, CDR2 YFSETQ. The CDR3 spans 16 residues. The CDR3 DNA reads TGCGCCAGCAGCTTGGGTACGGGGGGGGCATCCAATGAGCAGTTCTTC. Its translation is CASSLGTGGASNEQFF.

The V gene is TRBV29-1, the J gene TRBJ2-3, with 7 bases matching TRBD1. Germline-derived CDR1 and CDR2 are SQVTM and ANQGSEA. The V gene end was trimmed by 6 bases and the J gene end by 6 bases; junction bases not matched to a gene: 12. CDR3 length: 14 residues. The CDR3 protein is CSVLSSTGVDTQYF. The CDR3 bases are TGCAGCGTACTATCTTCCACAGGGGTTGATACGCAGTATTTT.

The chain joins TRBV2 to TRBJ2-1; 7 bases are shared with TRBD2. This CDR3 spans 18 amino acids. Germline loops: CDR1 SNHLY, CDR2 FYNNEI. The CDR3: CTCSPHRTRPNVYNEQFF. CDR3 DNA sequence: TGTACCTGCAGTCCACACCGGACTAGACCTAACGTCTACAATGAGCAGTTCTTC.

This chain connects TRBV12-3 or TRBV12-4 to TRBJ2-1; TRBD1 matches at 7 bases. The CDR3 is 13 residues long. V shed 7 bases, J shed 6 bases, and the junction held 6 bases outside the gene matches. The CDR3 sequence: CASNLPGGNEQFF. As DNA, the CDR3 is TGTGCCAGCAACCTCCCAGGGGGCAATGAGCAGTTCTTC.

The rearrangement joins TRBV7-9 to TRBJ1-1; D call uncertain. Germline V gene lookup returns CDR1 SEHNR and CDR2 FQNEAQ (reference sequence). This CDR3 has 16 residues. The germline V and J ends were trimmed by 4 bases and 1 base, with 16 bases remaining between them. CDR3 sequence: CASSSDWPERNTEAFF. DNA for the CDR3: TGTGCCAGCAGCTCCGACTGGCCGGAGCGGAACACTGAAGCTTTCTTT.

This clonotype was recorded a few times. The J gene is TRBJ1-6, the V gene TRBV20-1; maybe TRBD1 (5 bases). The germline V gene has CDR1 DFQATT and CDR2 SNEGSKA (reference sequence). V was pared by 1 base and J by 10 bases, with 14 bases between. The CDR3 loop spans 14 amino acids. As DNA, the CDR3 is TGCAGTGCTAGAGGATGGGGGATAACATCACCCCTCCACTTT. Translating gives CSARGWGITSPLHF.

This chain links TRBV28 with TRBJ2-6, with D uncertain. Per the germline V gene, CDR1 is MDHEN and CDR2 is SYDVKM. This CDR3 contains 17 residues. V shed 3 bases and J shed 1 base, with 13 bases lying between them. The CDR3 here is CASSFSQSSSGANVLTF. In DNA form, the CDR3 reads TGTGCCAGCAGTTTTTCCCAGTCCTCTTCTGGGGCCAACGTCCTGACTTTC.

This clonotype was counted only a few times. This chain joins TRBV6-2 or TRBV6-3 and TRBJ1-2, with D perhaps TRBD1 (5 bases). V lost 5 bases to trimming and J lost 6 bases, with 13 bases between them. Germline V gene sequence: CDR1 MNHEY, CDR2 SVGEGT. The CDR3 runs to 13 residues. In nucleotides, the CDR3 is TGTGCCAGCAGTATCCGGACGACAGATGGCTACACCTTC. This codes for CASSIRTTDGYTF.

This clonotype has only a few counts. The chain has TRBV28 and TRBJ1-2; tentatively, D is TRBD1 (6 bases). The ends were cut back, 4 bases at V and 4 bases at J, with 13 bases in the middle. The CDR3 is 14 residues long. Germline CDR1 reads MDHEN; CDR2 reads SYDVKM. The CDR3 DNA reads as TGTGCCAGCAGTTCAACCGGACAGTCCTATGGCTACACCTTC. Its translation: CASSSTGQSYGYTF.

CDR3 amino acids: CASFPSSGRDHGEQYF. For the CDR3, the DNA is TGTGCCAGCTTCCCCTCGAGCGGCAGGGACCACGGGGAGCAGTACTTC. The J gene is TRBJ2-7, the V gene TRBV6-2 or TRBV6-3; tentatively, D is TRBD1 or TRBD2 (5 bases each). Trimming pared 8 bases from V and 7 bases from J, leaving 27 bases between. The CDR3 spans 16 residues. Germline CDR1 and CDR2: MNHEY and SVGEGT.

This rearrangement joins TRBV6-1 to TRBJ2-3; 7 bases match TRBD1. The CDR3 contains 15 residues. Germline V CDR1 and CDR2: MNHNS, SASEGT. J lost 0 bases, V lost 6 bases, and 6 bases had no gene match. The DNA of the CDR3 is TGTGCCAGCAGCCGACAGGGAGAAAGCACAGATACGCAGTATTTT. It codes for CASSRQGESTDTQYF.